Listed here is a single TCR beta chain. Per the original methods: Estimation of nucleated cell counts relied on the amplification of reference gene primers. Sequencing used immunoSEQ multiplex PCR; TCRdb keeps in-frame clones, though not all of them. V and J calls and clone size are given by that table; D and trimming were obtained from the DNA. The table has under 250,000 clones, roughly 80% seen once. These data belong to a study of blood T cell repertoires in COVID-19. Study-level background: Samples of COVID-19 (acute and convalescent) were obtained from the United States, Italy and Spain. T cells, B-cell-depleted T cells, or PBMCs provided the cDNA or gDNA that served as material.

The CDR3 covers 13 residues. The germline V gene encodes CDR1 SGHNT and CDR2 YENEEA. Trimming left V 5 bases short and J 7 bases short, with 14 bases between. Material: peripheral blood. This rearrangement joins TRBV11-3 to TRBJ1-1; D may be TRBD1 (5 bases). The receptor was isolated from a woman aged 55 to 70 who had recovered from COVID-19. The CDR3, as DNA: TGTGCCAGCAGCGCCGGGACTTTTGGTGAAGCTTTCTTT. Its protein product is CASSAGTFGEAFF.